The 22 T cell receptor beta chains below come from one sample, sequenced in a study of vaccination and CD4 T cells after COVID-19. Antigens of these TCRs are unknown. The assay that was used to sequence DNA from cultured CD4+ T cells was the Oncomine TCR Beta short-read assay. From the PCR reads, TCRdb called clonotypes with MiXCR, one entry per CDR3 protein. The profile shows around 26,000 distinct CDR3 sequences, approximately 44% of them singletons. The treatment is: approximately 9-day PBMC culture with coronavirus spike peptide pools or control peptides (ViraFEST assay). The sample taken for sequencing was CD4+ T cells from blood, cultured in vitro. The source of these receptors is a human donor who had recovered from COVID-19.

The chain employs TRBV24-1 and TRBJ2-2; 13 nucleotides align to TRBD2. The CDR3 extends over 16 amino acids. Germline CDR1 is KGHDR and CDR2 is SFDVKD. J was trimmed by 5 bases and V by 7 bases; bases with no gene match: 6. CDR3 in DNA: TGTGCCACCAGGTACGGACTAGCGGGAGAGACCGGGGAGCTGTTTTTT. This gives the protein CATRYGLAGETGELFF.

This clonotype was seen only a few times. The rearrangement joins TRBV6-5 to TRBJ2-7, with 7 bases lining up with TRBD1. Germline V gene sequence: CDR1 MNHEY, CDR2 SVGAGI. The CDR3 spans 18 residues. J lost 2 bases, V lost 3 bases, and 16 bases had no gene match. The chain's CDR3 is CASSYRRQGKDRTYEQYF. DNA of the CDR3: TGTGCCAGCAGTTATCGGAGACAGGGCAAAGATAGGACCTACGAGCAGTACTTC.

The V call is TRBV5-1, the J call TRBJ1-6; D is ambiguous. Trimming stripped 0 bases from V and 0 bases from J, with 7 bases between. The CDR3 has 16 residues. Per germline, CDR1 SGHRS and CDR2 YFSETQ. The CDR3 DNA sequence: TGCGCCAGCAGCTTGGCCCCCAGCTCCTATAATTCACCCCTCCACTTT. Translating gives CASSLAPSSYNSPLHF. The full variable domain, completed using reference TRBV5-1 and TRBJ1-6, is KAGVTQTPRYLIKTRGQQVTLSCSPISGHRSVSWYQQTPGQGLQFLFEYFSETQRNKGNFPGRFSGRQFSNSRSEMNVSTLELGDSALYLCASSLAPSSYNSPLHFGNGTRLTVT.

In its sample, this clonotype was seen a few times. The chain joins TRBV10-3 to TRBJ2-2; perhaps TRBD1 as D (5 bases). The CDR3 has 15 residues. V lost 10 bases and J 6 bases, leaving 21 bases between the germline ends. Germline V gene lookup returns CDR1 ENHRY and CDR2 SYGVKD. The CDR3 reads CATGGTSIGAGELFF. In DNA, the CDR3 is TGTGCCACAGGCGGAACGTCTATAGGGGCCGGGGAGCTGTTTTTT.

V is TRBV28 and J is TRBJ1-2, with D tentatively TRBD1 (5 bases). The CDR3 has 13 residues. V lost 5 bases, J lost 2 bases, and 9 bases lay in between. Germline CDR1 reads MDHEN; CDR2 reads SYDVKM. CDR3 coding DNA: TGTGCCAGCAGTAAGGGACGGAACTATGGCTACACCTTC. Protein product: CASSKGRNYGYTF.

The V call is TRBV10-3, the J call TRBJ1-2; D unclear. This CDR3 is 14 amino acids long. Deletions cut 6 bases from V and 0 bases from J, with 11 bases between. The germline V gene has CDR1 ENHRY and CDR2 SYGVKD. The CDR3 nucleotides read TGTGCCATCAGAGCCGGGTTCTCTAACTATGGCTACACCTTC. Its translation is CAIRAGFSNYGYTF.

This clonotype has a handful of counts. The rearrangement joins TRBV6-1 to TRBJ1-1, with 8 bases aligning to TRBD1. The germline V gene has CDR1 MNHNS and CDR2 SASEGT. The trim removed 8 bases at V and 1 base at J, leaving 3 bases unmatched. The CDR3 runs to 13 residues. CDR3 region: CASRQGRNTEAFF. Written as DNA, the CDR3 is TGTGCCAGCCGACAGGGGCGGAACACTGAAGCTTTCTTT.

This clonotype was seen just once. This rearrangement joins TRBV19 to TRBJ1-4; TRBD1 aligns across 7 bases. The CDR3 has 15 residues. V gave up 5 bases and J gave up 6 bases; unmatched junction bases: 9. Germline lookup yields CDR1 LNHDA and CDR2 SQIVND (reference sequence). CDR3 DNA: TGTGCCAGTAGTCGAATAGGGGGCCAGGATGAAAAACTGTTTTTT. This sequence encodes CASSRIGGQDEKLFF.

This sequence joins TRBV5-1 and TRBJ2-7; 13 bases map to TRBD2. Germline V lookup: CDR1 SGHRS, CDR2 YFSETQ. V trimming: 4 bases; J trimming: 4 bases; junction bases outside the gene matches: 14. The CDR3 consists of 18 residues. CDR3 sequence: CASSAPGLAGLKMYEQYF. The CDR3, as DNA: TGCGCCAGCAGCGCGCCGGGACTAGCGGGGCTCAAGATGTACGAGCAGTACTTC.

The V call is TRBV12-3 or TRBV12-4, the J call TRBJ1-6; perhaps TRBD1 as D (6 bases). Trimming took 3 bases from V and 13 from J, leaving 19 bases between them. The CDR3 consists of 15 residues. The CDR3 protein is CASSLARGPQGPLHF. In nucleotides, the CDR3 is TGTGCCAGCAGTTTGGCCAGGGGCCCTCAAGGTCCCCTCCACTTT.

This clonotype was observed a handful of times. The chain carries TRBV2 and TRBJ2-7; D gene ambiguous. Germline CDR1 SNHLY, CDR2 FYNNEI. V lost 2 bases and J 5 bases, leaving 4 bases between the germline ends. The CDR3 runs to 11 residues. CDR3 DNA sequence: TGTGCCAGCAGTGAAAACCACGAGCAGTACTTC. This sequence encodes CASSENHEQYF.

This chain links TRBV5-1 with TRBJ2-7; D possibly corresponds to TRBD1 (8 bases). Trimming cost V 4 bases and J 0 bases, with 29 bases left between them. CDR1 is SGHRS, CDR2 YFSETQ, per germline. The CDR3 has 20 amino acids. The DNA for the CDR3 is TGCGCCAGCAGCCTCAAAGCGGGGACAGGTACAATGCCAAGCTCCTACGAGCAGTACTTC. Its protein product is CASSLKAGTGTMPSSYEQYF.

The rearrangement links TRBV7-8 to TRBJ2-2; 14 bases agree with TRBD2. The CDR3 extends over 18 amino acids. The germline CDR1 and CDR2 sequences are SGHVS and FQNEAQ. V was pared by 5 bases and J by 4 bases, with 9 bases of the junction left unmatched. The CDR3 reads CASSPRLAGGPGTGELFF. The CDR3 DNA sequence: TGTGCCAGCAGCCCTCGACTAGCGGGAGGGCCGGGCACCGGGGAGCTGTTTTTT.

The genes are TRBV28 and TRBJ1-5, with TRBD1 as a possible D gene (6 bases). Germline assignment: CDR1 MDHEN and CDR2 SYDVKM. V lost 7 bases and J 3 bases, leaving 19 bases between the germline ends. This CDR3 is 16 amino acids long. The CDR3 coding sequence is TGTGCCAGCATCCGTTTCGGAGGACAGTCCAATCAGCCCCAGCATTTT. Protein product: CASIRFGGQSNQPQHF.

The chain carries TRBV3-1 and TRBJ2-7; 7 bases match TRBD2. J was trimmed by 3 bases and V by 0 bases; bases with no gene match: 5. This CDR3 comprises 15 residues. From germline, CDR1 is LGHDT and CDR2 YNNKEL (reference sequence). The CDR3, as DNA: TGTGCCAGCAGCCAAGAAAGCGGGGTAGTCTACGAGCAGTACTTC. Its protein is CASSQESGVVYEQYF.

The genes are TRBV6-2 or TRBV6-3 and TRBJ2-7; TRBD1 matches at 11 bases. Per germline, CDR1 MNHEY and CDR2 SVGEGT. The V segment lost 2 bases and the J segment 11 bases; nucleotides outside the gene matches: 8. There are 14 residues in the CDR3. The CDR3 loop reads CASSYDGQGATEYF. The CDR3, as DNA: TGTGCCAGCAGTTACGACGGACAGGGGGCGACGGAGTACTTC.

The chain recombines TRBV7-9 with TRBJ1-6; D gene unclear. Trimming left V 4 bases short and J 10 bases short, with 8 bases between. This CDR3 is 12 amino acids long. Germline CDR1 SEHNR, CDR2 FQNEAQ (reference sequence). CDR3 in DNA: TGTGCCAGCAGCTCAGACCCGTCACCCCTCCACTTT. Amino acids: CASSSDPSPLHF.

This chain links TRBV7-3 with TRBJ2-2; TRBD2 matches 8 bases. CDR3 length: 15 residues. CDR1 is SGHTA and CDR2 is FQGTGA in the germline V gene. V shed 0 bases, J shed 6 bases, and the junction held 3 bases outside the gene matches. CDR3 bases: TGTGCCAGCAGCTTAACCCGGGGGGGGGCCGGGGAGCTGTTTTTT. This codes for CASSLTRGGAGELFF.

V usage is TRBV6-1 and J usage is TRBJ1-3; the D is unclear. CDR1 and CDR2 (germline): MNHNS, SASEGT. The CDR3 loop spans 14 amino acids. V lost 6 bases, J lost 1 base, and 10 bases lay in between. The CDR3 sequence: CASRGDISGNTIYF. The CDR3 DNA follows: TGTGCCAGCAGGGGAGACATTTCTGGAAACACCATATATTTT.

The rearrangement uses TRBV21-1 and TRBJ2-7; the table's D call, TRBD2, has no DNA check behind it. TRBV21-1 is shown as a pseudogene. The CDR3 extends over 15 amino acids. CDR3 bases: TGTGCCAGCAGCCATAGCGGGGCCCTCTCCTACGAGCAGTACTTC. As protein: CASSHSGALSYEQYF.

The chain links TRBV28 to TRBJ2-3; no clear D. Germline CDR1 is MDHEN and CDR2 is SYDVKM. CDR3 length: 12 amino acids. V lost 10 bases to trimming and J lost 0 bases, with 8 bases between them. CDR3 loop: CATISSTDTQYF. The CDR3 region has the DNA TGTGCCACCATCAGCAGCACAGATACGCAGTATTTT.

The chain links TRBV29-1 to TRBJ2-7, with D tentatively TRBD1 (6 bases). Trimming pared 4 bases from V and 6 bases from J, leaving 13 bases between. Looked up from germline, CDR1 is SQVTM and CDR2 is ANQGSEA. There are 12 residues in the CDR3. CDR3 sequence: CSVVVQGSEQYF. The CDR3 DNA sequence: TGCAGCGTTGTAGTCCAGGGGAGCGAGCAGTACTTC.